This TCR beta chain stems from a study of T cells in Graves' hyperthyroidism and ophthalmopathy (dated by TCRdb to about 2019). Turning to the overall study: Peripheral blood samples were taken at initial diagnosis, before any treatment was given. A discovery cohort of about a hundred patients, about 40 with Graves' ophthalmopathy and 55 to 60 with stable Graves' hyperthyroidism, was used to find distinguishing TCR V-J signatures. The 75 to 100 discovery patients were divided at random into training and test sets in a 7:3 ratio. In six Graves' hyperthyroidism patients, the study also compared T-cell repertoires from thyroid tissue with T-cell repertoires from blood. After sampling, hyperthyroidism patients received methimazole starting at 30 mg daily, and ophthalmopathy patients received high-dose intravenous methylprednisolone. Whether ophthalmopathy could be predicted prospectively was tested in an independent validation cohort made up of under 20 hyperthyroidism patients plus 17 patients who later progressed to ophthalmopathy. According to the paper, TCR Vbeta CDR3 sequencing was carried out on about 140 peripheral blood samples, which came from 40 to 45 ophthalmopathy, 75 or so hyperthyroidism and approximately 17 progressor patients. What the authors observed across the whole study: In validation, progression to ophthalmopathy was predicted by the model with roughly 71% sensitivity and under 85% specificity, a median of approximately 6.5 months before onset. A model built on a 13 V-J signature distinguished ophthalmopathy from stable hyperthyroidism, reaching around 90% sensitivity and around 81% specificity in cross-validation and 80%/75% in testing. No statistical method was used to set the sample size in advance, and investigators knew the group allocation. Most expanded thyroid clonotypes (frequency above 0.001) were also detected in blood, suggesting blood repertoires may reflect thyroid immune responses.

The TCR beta CDR3 regions were amplified from RNA transcripts. A first-round RT-PCR of the TCR CDR3 used the HTBI primer set with the Qiagen OneStep RT-PCR kit. Libraries were constructed in a second round of multiplex PCR, after which size selection and purification were carried out. Sequencing of the libraries was done on an Illumina HiSeq2000 using paired-end 100 bp reads. The study's own analysis went as follows. SOAPnuke was used to process the raw data, removing reads that contained adapters or uncalled bases, had a mean Phred below 15, or lacked an exact match to the constant primer or identifier. COPE v1.2.5 was used to merge the high-quality paired reads, and each unique nucleotide sequence was defined as a clonotype. MiTCR v1.1 was used to align clonotypes to the IMGT TRBV, TRBD and TRBJ reference segments. The analysis included only V-J combinations with a frequency above 0.0001, which together covered 99% to 99.2% of the repertoires. A TCS score was defined as the ratio of F50 (clonal expansion) to E x V (chaos), with BLOSUM62-based TCRdist applied between CDR3 peptides within each V-J. Welch's t-statistics and random forest reduced 450 to 600 V-J features to some 14, which were used in a naive Bayes classifier (R e1071). The public reads were reanalyzed by TCRdb: fastp trimming at Q25, MiXCR alignment, in-frame beta chains only. Each CDR3 protein appears once, grouped with its most common genes and DNA. The V and J calls were not made by the authors but by TCRdb's processing. The sample table shows roughly 380,000 distinct CDR3 sequences, and approximately 15% are seen once. The ten largest account for approximately 11% of the sample.

At least ten counts were recorded for this clonotype. Its antigen is not yet known. No base qualities exist here, and no much larger clone lies one base off it. Graves' hyperthyroidism was defined as stable when no progression to ophthalmopathy occurred over 18 months of follow-up. The hyperthyroidism patients were between 18 and 65 years old and newly diagnosed, with a disease duration of less than 2 months. Patients with uncontrolled infections, other autoimmune diseases, pregnancy or lactation were excluded. Clinical symptoms, serum thyroxine and TRAb, thyroid ultrasound, and orbital computed tomography formed the basis for the diagnoses. PBMCs were isolated from 7.5 to 10 ml of fresh peripheral blood by Ficoll-Paque density gradient centrifugation. Total RNA was extracted using Trizol reagent, and RNA quality was assessed on an Agilent 2100 Bioanalyzer. CDR3 length: 13 amino acids, cysteine to phenylalanine. The entry retains the CDR3 DNA only, 39 bases that are in frame from base 1. Between the V and J ends, shortened by 5 bases and 1 base respectively, the junction contains 8 bases. The germline V gene provides CDR1 SGHTA and CDR2 FQGNSA.

The TCR was taken from a woman aged 55-70 years with Graves' hyperthyroidism. The specimen sequenced was blood. Recombination linked TRBV7-2 to TRBJ2-5; the D segment is perhaps TRBD1 or TRBD2, each sharing 5 matched bases. This receptor has the CDR3 CASSRGAQETQYF. At the DNA level, the sequence is TGTGCCAGCAGCAGAGGGGCCCAAGAGACCCAGTACTTC.